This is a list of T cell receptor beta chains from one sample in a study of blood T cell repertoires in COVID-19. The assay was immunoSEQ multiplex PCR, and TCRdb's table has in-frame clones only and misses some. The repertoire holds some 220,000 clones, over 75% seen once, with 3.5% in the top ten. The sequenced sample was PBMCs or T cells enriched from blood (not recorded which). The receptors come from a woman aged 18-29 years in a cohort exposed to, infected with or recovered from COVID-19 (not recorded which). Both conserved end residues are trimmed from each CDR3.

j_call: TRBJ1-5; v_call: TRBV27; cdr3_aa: ASQGVGQPQH
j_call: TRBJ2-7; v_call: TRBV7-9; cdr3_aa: ASSPNLGGRADEQY
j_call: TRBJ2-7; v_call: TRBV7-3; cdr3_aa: ASSPQPNRDYNEQY
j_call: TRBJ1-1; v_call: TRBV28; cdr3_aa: ASAGGYTEAF
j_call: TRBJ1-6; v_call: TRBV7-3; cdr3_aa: ASSSTGGSYNSPLH
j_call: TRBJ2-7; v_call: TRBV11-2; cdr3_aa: ASSRGAGGPYEQY
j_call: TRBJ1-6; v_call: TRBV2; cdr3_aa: ASKGQGASPLH
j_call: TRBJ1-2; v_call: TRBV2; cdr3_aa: ASSALGADGYT
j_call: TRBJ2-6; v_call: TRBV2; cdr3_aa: ASPRTGGSSGANVLT
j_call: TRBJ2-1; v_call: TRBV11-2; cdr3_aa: ASSHRGLPYNEQF
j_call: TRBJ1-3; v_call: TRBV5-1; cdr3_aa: ASSPETGVGNTIY
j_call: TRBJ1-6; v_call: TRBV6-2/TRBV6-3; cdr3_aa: ASSSGLSGYNSPLH
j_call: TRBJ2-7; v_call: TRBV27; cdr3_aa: ASSLGLAGSTYEQY
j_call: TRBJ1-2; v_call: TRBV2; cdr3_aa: ASSELGGSYGYT
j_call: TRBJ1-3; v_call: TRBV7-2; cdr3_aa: ASSPEGISGNTIY
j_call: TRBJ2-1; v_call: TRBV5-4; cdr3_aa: ASSLGGAGGAYNEQF
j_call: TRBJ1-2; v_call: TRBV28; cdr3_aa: ASSRITPGQGILINYGYT
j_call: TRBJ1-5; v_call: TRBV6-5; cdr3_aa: ASSQRQGSNQPQH
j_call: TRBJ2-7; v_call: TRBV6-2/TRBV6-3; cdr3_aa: ASSWAGTGGYEQY
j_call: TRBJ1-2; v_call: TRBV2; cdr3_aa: ASSSQGADYGYT
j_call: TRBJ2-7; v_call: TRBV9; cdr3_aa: ASSVGGTGRTYEQY
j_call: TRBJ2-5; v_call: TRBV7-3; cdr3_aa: ASSHGGRKETQY
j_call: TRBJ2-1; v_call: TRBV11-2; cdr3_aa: ASSPQVSSYNEQF
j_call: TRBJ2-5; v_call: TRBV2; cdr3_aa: ASNRGFQETQY
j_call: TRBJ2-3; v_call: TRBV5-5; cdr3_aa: ASSFSGDEADTQY
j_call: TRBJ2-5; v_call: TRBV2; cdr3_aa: ASISSKEGETQY
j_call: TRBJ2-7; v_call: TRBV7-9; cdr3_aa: ASSLVGGRASYEQY
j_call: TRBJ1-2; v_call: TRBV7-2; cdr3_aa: ASSLVGVKVGYT
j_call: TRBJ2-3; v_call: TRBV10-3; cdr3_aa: AIRSSPGLAGGTDTQY
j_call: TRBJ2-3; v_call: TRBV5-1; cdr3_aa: ASSLSGTDTQY
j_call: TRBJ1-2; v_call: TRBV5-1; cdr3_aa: ASRPGQGGYGYT